Shown below are 26 T cell receptor beta chains from a single sample sequenced in a study of blood T cell repertoires in COVID-19. Only in-frame clones appear in the TCRdb table, and some are missing; sequencing was by immunoSEQ multiplex PCR. Of 55,000 to 85,000 clones in the sample, roughly 85% were seen once. Sequenced sample: peripheral blood. The receptor source for this set is a human donor in a cohort sampled during active COVID-19.

This chain connects TRBV28 to TRBJ2-5; 8 bases line up with TRBD2. Germline assignment: CDR1 MDHEN and CDR2 SYDVKM. The CDR3 is 15 amino acids. V shed 7 bases, J shed 5 bases, and the junction held 12 bases outside the gene matches. The CDR3 sequence: CASTSNGGAWETQYF. In nucleotides, the CDR3 is TGTGCCAGCACCTCTAACGGGGGGGCTTGGGAGACCCAGTACTTC.

J is TRBJ1-4 and V is TRBV28, with D uncertain. The CDR3 is made up of 16 amino acids. Trimming took off 3 bases at V and 0 bases at J, with 11 bases between the two ends. CDR1 is MDHEN and CDR2 is SYDVKM in the germline V gene. The CDR3 loop is CASSLPQDATNEKLFF. The CDR3 nucleotides are TGTGCCAGCAGTTTGCCCCAGGATGCAACTAATGAAAAACTGTTTTTT. Full variable domain (rest looked up from reference TRBV28 and TRBJ1-4): DVKVTQSSRYLVKRTGEKVFLECVQDMDHENMFWYRQDPGLGLRLIYFSYDVKMKEKGDIPEGYSVSREKKERFSLILESASTNQTSMYLCASSLPQDATNEKLFFGSGTQLSVL.

The V gene is TRBV15, the J gene TRBJ2-3; maybe TRBD2 (6 bases). Trimming removed 5 bases from V and 5 bases from J, with 17 bases in between. Per the germline V gene, CDR1 is LNHNV and CDR2 is YYDKDF (reference sequence). This CDR3 is built from 15 residues. The CDR3 spells CATSSRDLNVDTQYF. The CDR3 bases are TGTGCCACCAGCTCGCGGGACCTTAATGTAGATACGCAGTATTTT.

Comments on this clone: Additional DNA sequences in this sample encode the identical CDR3. The rearrangement uses TRBV7-2 and TRBJ2-7; D may be TRBD1 (5 bases). The length of the CDR3 is 14 residues. CDR1 SGHTA and CDR2 FQGNSA come from the germline V gene. Trimming left V 1 base short and J 3 bases short, with 10 bases between. This chain's CDR3 is CASSLGGQGYEQYF. The CDR3 nucleotides read TGTGCCAGCAGCTTAGGCGGACAAGGCTACGAGCAGTACTTC.

The chain carries TRBV4-1 and TRBJ2-1; 8 bases align to TRBD2. J gave up 9 bases and V 2 bases, and 9 bases lay outside the gene matches. The germline gives CDR1 MGHRA, CDR2 YSYEKL. The CDR3 length is 15 residues. CDR3 bases: TGCGCCAGCAGCCAAATGCCGGGACTAGAGGGTGAGCAGTTCTTC. It translates to CASSQMPGLEGEQFF.

The rearrangement links TRBV3-1 (or the pseudogene TRBV3-2) to TRBJ2-2; 9 bases are shared with TRBD2. Trimming cost V 4 bases and J 3 bases; bases outside gene matches: 6. Germline lookup yields CDR1 LGHDT and CDR2 YNNKEL (reference sequence). This CDR3 region has 16 residues. CDR3 region: CASSPPAGGYTGELFF. CDR3 nucleotides: TGTGCCAGCAGCCCCCCAGCGGGAGGATACACCGGGGAGCTGTTTTTT.

The chain recombines TRBV7-9 with TRBJ2-3; 7 bases agree with TRBD2. This CDR3 has 14 amino acids. J lost 6 bases, V lost 8 bases, and 11 bases had no gene match. The germline V gene has CDR1 SEHNR and CDR2 FQNEAQ (reference sequence). CDR3 loop: CASRLAARSDTQYF. CDR3 coding DNA: TGTGCCAGCCGGCTAGCGGCCCGGTCGGATACGCAGTATTTT.

The rearrangement uses TRBV7-2 and TRBJ1-1, with D perhaps TRBD1 (5 bases). CDR3 length equals 15 residues. The germline V gene has CDR1 SGHTA and CDR2 FQGNSA. V was pared by 0 bases and J by 1 base, with 9 bases between. The CDR3 bases are TGTGCCAGCAGCTTAGCGTCGGGGGGGAACACTGAAGCTTTCTTT. It encodes CASSLASGGNTEAFF. The full variable domain, its missing parts supplied by reference TRBV7-2 and TRBJ1-1, is GAGVSQSPSNKVTEKGKDVELRCDPISGHTALYWYRQSLGQGLEFLIYFQGNSAPDKSGLPSDRFSAERTGGSVSTLTIQRTQQEDSAVYLCASSLASGGNTEAFFGQGTRLTVV.

This clone was seen just once. The chain uses TRBV9 and TRBJ2-1; 9 positions match TRBD2. Germline trimming cut 4 bases from V and 9 bases from J; bases unmatched to any gene: 8. CDR3 length: 14 amino acids. The V gene's germline CDR1 is SGDLS and CDR2 YYNGEE. CDR3 loop: CASSFPSGKGEQFF. CDR3 bases: TGTGCCAGCAGCTTCCCTAGCGGGAAAGGTGAGCAGTTCTTC.

The chain recombines TRBV7-3 with TRBJ2-1; weak D call: TRBD2 (7 bases). V was pared by 5 bases and J by 6 bases, with 20 bases between. The CDR3 length is 16 residues. Germline V gene sequence: CDR1 SGHTA, CDR2 FQGTGA. The CDR3 bases are TGTGCCAGCAGCCCTGTGAATGGGGGGGCCGGCAATGAGCAGTTCTTC. Its translation is CASSPVNGGAGNEQFF.

CDR3 coding DNA: TGCGCCAGCAGCTTGGAGGGAGGCCCAGGCCGATCTGGGGCCAACGTCCTGACTTTC. Its translation is CASSLEGGPGRSGANVLTF. J is TRBJ2-6 and V is TRBV5-1; D is possibly TRBD2 (6 bases). The germline gives CDR1 SGHRS, CDR2 YFSETQ. CDR3 length: 19 residues. V was cut by 0 bases and J by 1 base, with 17 bases left in between.

V is TRBV6-6 and J is TRBJ2-1; 10 nucleotides agree with TRBD2. The junction had 9 bases not matched to a gene; V was cut back by 7 bases and J by 9 bases. Germline loops: CDR1 MNHNY, CDR2 SVGAGI (reference sequence). The CDR3 sequence is 14 residues long. The CDR3, as DNA: TGTGCCAGCAAAGGAGCGGGAGGGCAGGTTGAGCAGTTCTTC. Translating gives CASKGAGGQVEQFF.

The CDR3 here is CASSVDGQSEKLFF. The CDR3 bases are TGTGCCAGCAGCGTAGATGGGCAGAGTGAAAAACTGTTTTTT. The V and J genes are TRBV9 and TRBJ1-4, with D unclear. There are 14 residues in the CDR3. In germline, CDR1 is SGDLS, CDR2 YYNGEE. Trimming pared 0 bases from V and 7 bases from J, leaving 10 bases between.

V usage is TRBV25-1 and J usage is TRBJ2-5, with D perhaps matching TRBD1 (7 bases). The germline V gene has CDR1 MGHDK and CDR2 SYGVNS. CDR3 length equals 15 residues. Deletions cut 4 bases from V and 5 bases from J, with 17 bases between. The CDR3 reads CASSAGGGRGETQYF. CDR3 nucleotide sequence: TGTGCCAGCAGTGCTGGAGGGGGCCGAGGGGAGACCCAGTACTTC.

The chain joins TRBV5-1 to TRBJ2-1; 10 bases are a match to TRBD2. J was trimmed by 6 bases and V by 7 bases; bases with no gene match: 10. The length of the CDR3 is 15 residues. Germline CDR1 is SGHRS and CDR2 is YFSETQ. The CDR3: CASGLIAGGINEQFF. As DNA, the CDR3 is TGCGCCAGCGGATTAATAGCGGGAGGCATCAATGAGCAGTTCTTC. The full variable domain, with the rest looked up from reference TRBV5-1 and TRBJ2-1, is KAGVTQTPRYLIKTRGQQVTLSCSPISGHRSVSWYQQTPGQGLQFLFEYFSETQRNKGNFPGRFSGRQFSNSRSEMNVSTLELGDSALYLCASGLIAGGINEQFFGPGTRLTVL.

The rearrangement uses TRBV5-1 and TRBJ2-5; 7 nucleotides match TRBD1. CDR3 length: 15 residues. Germline lookup yields CDR1 SGHRS and CDR2 YFSETQ. V lost 2 bases, J lost 0 bases, and 4 bases stayed unmatched. The CDR3 DNA reads as TGCGCCAGCAGCTTAAACAGGGGCAACCAAGAGACCCAGTACTTC. Its translation: CASSLNRGNQETQYF.

The rearrangement joins TRBV12-3 or TRBV12-4 to TRBJ1-1; D ambiguous. Trimming removed 4 bases from V and 1 base from J, with 7 bases in between. The CDR3 spans 13 residues. The CDR3 protein is CASSYSGNTEAFF. DNA of the CDR3: TGTGCCAGCAGTTACTCTGGGAACACTGAAGCTTTCTTT.

This clone was seen only once. This chain connects TRBV19 to TRBJ2-1; the D gene is possibly TRBD2 (6 bases). Germline CDR1 LNHDA, CDR2 SQIVND (reference sequence). Trimming removed 5 bases from V and 9 bases from J, with 20 bases in between. This CDR3 region has 15 residues. In nucleotides, the CDR3 is TGTGCCAGTAGTCCCGGGGGACTGCCAAAAGGTGAGCAGTTCTTC. Translated, it gives CASSPGGLPKGEQFF.

The chain joins TRBV6-5 to TRBJ1-1; D is uncertain. V lost 6 bases, J lost 1 base, and 15 bases lay in between. The germline V gene has CDR1 MNHEY and CDR2 SVGAGI. The CDR3 covers 15 residues. The CDR3 loop reads CASRNPGGGNTEAFF. CDR3 DNA: TGTGCCAGCAGAAATCCCGGTGGAGGGAACACTGAAGCTTTCTTT.

This chain links TRBV5-1 with TRBJ2-2; 7 bases are a match to TRBD2. Germline V gene lookup returns CDR1 SGHRS and CDR2 YFSETQ. V lost 2 bases to trimming and J lost 4 bases; unmatched junction nucleotides: 5. The CDR3 extends over 15 amino acids. The CDR3 bases are TGCGCCAGCAGCTTAGCCAGGGAGGGCACCGGGGAGCTGTTTTTT. It is translated as CASSLAREGTGELFF.

The chain links TRBV28 to TRBJ2-5, with TRBD1 as a possible D gene (7 bases). Trimming pared 6 bases from V and 7 bases from J, leaving 18 bases between. The germline CDR1 and CDR2 sequences are MDHEN and SYDVKM. There are 14 residues in the CDR3. The CDR3 region has the DNA TGTGCCAGCAGCCCAGAGGAGGGGGCGTGGACCCAGTACTTC. Its protein is CASSPEEGAWTQYF. Full variable domain (remainder filled in from reference TRBV28 and TRBJ2-5): DVKVTQSSRYLVKRTGEKVFLECVQDMDHENMFWYRQDPGLGLRLIYFSYDVKMKEKGDIPEGYSVSREKKERFSLILESASTNQTSMYLCASSPEEGAWTQYFGPGTRLLVL.

The chain combines TRBV5-4 with TRBJ1-6, with 8 nucleotides matching TRBD1. Germline loops: CDR1 SGHNT, CDR2 YYREEE (reference sequence). After removal of 2 bases from V and 14 bases from J, the junction contained 12 bases not matched to a gene. This CDR3 is 15 amino acids long. CDR3 nucleotide sequence: TGTGCCAGCAGCTTTGACAGGGGCCGGTCTGGAGCCCTCCACTTT. This sequence encodes CASSFDRGRSGALHF.

The J gene is TRBJ2-6, the V gene TRBV5-1; D gene ambiguous. Trimming took 3 bases from V and 1 from J, leaving 14 bases between them. Germline V lookup: CDR1 SGHRS, CDR2 YFSETQ. The length of the CDR3 is 17 residues. The DNA for the CDR3 is TGCGCCAGCAGCTCAGGCAGCCTGTCGTCTGGGGCCAACGTCCTGACTTTC. This translates into CASSSGSLSSGANVLTF.

The chain carries TRBV27 and TRBJ2-5, with D unclear. Trimming stripped 5 bases from V and 0 bases from J, with 10 bases between. From germline, CDR1 is MNHEY and CDR2 SMNVEV (reference sequence). The CDR3 is 14 amino acids. The chain's CDR3 is CASSATSYQETQYF. DNA of the CDR3: TGTGCCAGCAGTGCGACTTCCTACCAAGAGACCCAGTACTTC.

The chain links TRBV7-9 to TRBJ2-3; 15 nucleotides agree with TRBD2. CDR3 size: 17 residues. Germline CDR1 reads SEHNR; CDR2 reads FQNEAQ (reference sequence). Trimming cost V 3 bases and J 7 bases; bases outside gene matches: 8. CDR3 in amino acids: CASSFGLAGGEPYTQYF. In nucleotides, the CDR3 is TGTGCCAGCAGCTTTGGACTAGCGGGGGGGGAGCCCTATACGCAGTATTTT.

J is TRBJ2-7 and V is TRBV6-2 or TRBV6-3, with D possibly being TRBD1 (5 bases). This CDR3 region has 15 residues. Germline CDR1 reads MNHEY; CDR2 reads SVGEGT. The germline V and J ends were trimmed by 5 bases and 6 bases, with 20 bases remaining between them. CDR3: CASSRIVQAYSEQYF. CDR3 sequence (DNA): TGTGCCAGCAGTCGGATAGTACAGGCTTACAGCGAGCAGTACTTC.